This TCR beta chain was sequenced in a study of blood T cell repertoires in COVID-19. This clone was recorded only once. Measured with immunoSEQ multiplex PCR; TCRdb has only the in-frame clones, and not every one. The data contain approximately 41,000 clones, around 81% of them singletons. From germline, CDR1 is MNHEY and CDR2 SVGAGI. This CDR3 comprises 15 residues. After removal of 6 bases from V and 3 bases from J, the junction contained 4 bases not matched to a gene. The sequencing input was peripheral blood. The V call is TRBV6-5, the J call TRBJ2-6; 8 nucleotides agree with TRBD2. The TCR was taken from a woman of 80 years or more with acute or convalescent COVID-19. The DNA of the CDR3 is TGTGCCAGCAGGCCCGGGAGGGTTGGGGCCAACGTCCTGACTTTC. It specifies CASRPGRVGANVLTF.